The sequence of this T cell receptor (beta chain) was determined in a study of cytotoxic CD8 clonotypes in ibrutinib-treated CLL. On the study more broadly: After a median roughly twelve months on treatment (6 to 36), response samples were drawn. Samples had a mean of about 250,000 productive templates and around 89,000 productive rearrangements.

Notes on this clone: Antigen unknown.

The data were produced by immunoSEQ multiplex PCR, yet TCRdb's version contains in-frame clones alone and is incomplete. The sample carries 29,000 or so clones, approximately 80% recorded once. Broader study findings: While tracking circulating CD8+ T-cell counts, baseline clonality exceeded that of age-matched healthy donors. Patients with sustained remission and those progressing were sampled at differing times.

The sample here was PBMCs, taken after 36 months of ibrutinib treatment. The TCR comes from a human donor with chronic lymphocytic leukemia.

For the CDR3, the DNA is TGTGCCTGGAAAAAGCCGAGGACATACACCGGGGAGCTGTTTTTT. Amino acid sequence: CAWKKPRTYTGELFF. The chain is built from TRBV30 and TRBJ2-2, with D perhaps TRBD1 (5 bases). The V gene lost 4 bases and the J gene lost 3 bases, with 15 bases spanning the gap. Looked up from germline, CDR1 is GTSNPN and CDR2 is SVGIG (reference sequence). CDR3 length: 15 residues.